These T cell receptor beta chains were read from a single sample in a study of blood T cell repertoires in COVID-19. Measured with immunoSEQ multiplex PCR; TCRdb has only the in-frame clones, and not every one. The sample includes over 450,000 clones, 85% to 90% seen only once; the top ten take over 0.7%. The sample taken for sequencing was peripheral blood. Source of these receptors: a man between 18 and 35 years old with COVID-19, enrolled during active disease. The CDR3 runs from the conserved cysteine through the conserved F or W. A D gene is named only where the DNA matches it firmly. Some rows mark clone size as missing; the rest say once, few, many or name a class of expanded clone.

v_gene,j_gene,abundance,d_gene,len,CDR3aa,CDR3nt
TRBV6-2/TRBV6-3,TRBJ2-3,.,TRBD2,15,CASSYSTSGRNTQYF,TGTGCCAGCAGTTACTCGACTAGCGGGAGGAACACGCAGTATTTT
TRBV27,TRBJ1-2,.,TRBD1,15,CASSLGQGTHYGYTF,TGTGCCAGCAGTCTCGGACAGGGGACACACTATGGCTACACCTTC
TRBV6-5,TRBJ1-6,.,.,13,CAGQSRIDSPLHF,TGTGCCGGACAAAGTCGCATAGATTCACCCCTCCACTTT
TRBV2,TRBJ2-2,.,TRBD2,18,CASSDFRPSGANTGELFF,TGTGCCAGCAGTGATTTTCGCCCTAGCGGAGCCAACACCGGGGAGCTGTTTTTT
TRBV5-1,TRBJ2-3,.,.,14,CASSFTSGTDTQYF,TGCGCCAGCAGCTTTACCTCAGGGACAGATACGCAGTATTTT
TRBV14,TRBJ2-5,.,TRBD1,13,CASSRDRQETQYF,TGTGCCAGCAGTCGGGACAGGCAAGAGACCCAGTACTTC
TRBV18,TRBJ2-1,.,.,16,CASSPAESLSYNEQFF,TGTGCCAGCTCACCAGCCGAGTCCCTCTCCTACAATGAGCAGTTCTTC
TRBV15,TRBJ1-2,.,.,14,CATSNGESYYGYTF,TGTGCCACCAGCAACGGGGAAAGTTACTATGGCTACACCTTC
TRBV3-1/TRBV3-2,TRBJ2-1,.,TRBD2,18,CASSQRGTSGRAYNEQFF,TGTGCCAGCAGCCAAAGGGGGACTAGCGGGAGGGCCTACAATGAGCAGTTCTTC
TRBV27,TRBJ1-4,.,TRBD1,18,CASSQTGTGGSTNEKLFF,TGTGCCAGCAGCCAAACTGGGACAGGGGGCTCAACTAATGAAAAACTGTTTTTT
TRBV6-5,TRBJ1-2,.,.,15,CASSLSGASRYGYTF,TGTGCCAGCAGTCTATCAGGGGCCAGTCGCTATGGCTACACCTTC
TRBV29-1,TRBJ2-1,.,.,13,CSVKRGADNEQFF,TGCAGCGTTAAACGGGGGGCGGACAATGAGCAGTTCTTC
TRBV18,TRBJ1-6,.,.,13,CASSPGRVSPLHF,TGTGCCAGCTCACCAGGCAGGGTTTCACCCCTCCACTTT
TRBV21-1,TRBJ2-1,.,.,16,CASSKCVQGSYNEQFF,TGTGCCAGCAGCAAATGTGTCCAGGGGTCCTACAATGAGCAGTTCTTC
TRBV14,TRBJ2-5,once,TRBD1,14,CASSPWTGSETQYF,TGTGCCAGCAGCCCGTGGACAGGGAGCGAGACCCAGTACTTC
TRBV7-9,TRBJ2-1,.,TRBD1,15,CASSLGQGVGNEQFF,TGTGCCAGCAGCTTGGGACAGGGGGTAGGGAATGAGCAGTTCTTC
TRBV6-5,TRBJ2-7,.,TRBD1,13,CASSPGQGARSYF,TGTGCCAGCAGCCCCGGACAGGGGGCGAGATCGTACTTC
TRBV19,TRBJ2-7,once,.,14,CASSSPGQTYEQYF,TGTGCCAGTAGTTCCCCGGGACAAACCTACGAGCAGTACTTC
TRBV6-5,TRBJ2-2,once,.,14,CASKGGRATGELFF,TGTGCCAGCAAAGGGGGGAGGGCCACCGGGGAGCTGTTTTTT
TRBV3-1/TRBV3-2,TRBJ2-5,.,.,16,CASSHPQGASQETQYF,TGTGCCAGCAGCCACCCACAGGGAGCTTCCCAAGAGACCCAGTACTTC
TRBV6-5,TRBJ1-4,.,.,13,CASSRTVNEKLFF,TGTGCCAGCAGCAGGACAGTGAATGAAAAACTGTTTTTT
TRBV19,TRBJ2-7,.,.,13,CASSITLYYEQYF,TGTGCCAGTAGTATCACTCTCTACTACGAGCAGTACTTC
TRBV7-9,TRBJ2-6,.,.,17,CASSLEVGVSGANVLTF,TGTGCCAGCAGCTTAGAGGTCGGGGTCTCTGGGGCCAACGTCCTGACTTTC
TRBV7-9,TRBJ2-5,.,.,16,CASSEGTYPFQETQYF,TGTGCCAGCAGCGAAGGGACTTATCCCTTCCAAGAGACCCAGTACTTC